This TCR beta chain was sequenced during a study of shared clonotypes between healthy human individuals. Study in general: Donors, aged 18 to 49, were a couple of women and a few men. Findings of the study overall: Sampling was confined to blood; repertoires within tissues likely differ.

Comment on this clone: Its target is unknown.

Researchers divided each subset's genomic DNA evenly across several immunoSEQ plates. Roughly 300 ng DNA, some 30,000 T cell genomes, went into unsorted PBMC replicate PCRs. Assay used: immunoSEQ multiplex PCR; TCRdb lists only in-frame clones, some missing. The repertoire includes a few hundred thousand clones, about 80% of them detected once, and more than 10% sits in the top ten. The germline V and J ends were trimmed by 3 bases and 0 bases, with 3 bases remaining between them. This CDR3 contains 13 residues. The germline gives CDR1 MNHNS, CDR2 SASEGT. This sequence was found in a woman in her thirties or forties in good health. Some clones in this sample may be carry-over from other donors' samples. The rearrangement uses TRBV6-1 and TRBJ1-3; the D is unclear. The sequenced material came from PBMCs. DNA of the CDR3: TGTGCCAGCAGTGAGGGCTCTGGAAACACCATATATTTT. Its protein is CASSEGSGNTIYF.